This T cell receptor beta chain was profiled in a study of cytomegalovirus exposure and HLA in healthy donors. Study-wide results and caveats: Sequencing depth roughly uniform across donors was assumed in presence/absence analyses.

When sampled, the donors appeared nominally healthy, though they likely had unrecorded immune exposures. The V segment lost 3 bases and the J segment 3 bases; nucleotides outside the gene matches: 5. This CDR3 comprises 15 residues. Germline V CDR1 and CDR2: SGDLS, YYNGEE. Details on this clone: As yet, its antigen is unknown.

The PCR employed 60 Vbeta primers together with 13 Jbeta primers. Profiled with immunoSEQ multiplex PCR; TCRdb holds only in-frame clones, not every one. This sample has 150,000 to 200,000 clones, with roughly 80% found just once. The receptor's source is a boy between 10 and 17 years old in good health and CMV-seronegative. Sample: PBMCs. The chain combines TRBV9 with TRBJ2-7; 11 positions agree with TRBD1. The CDR3 sequence is CASSGAGTGGYEQYF. The CDR3 nucleotides are TGTGCCAGCAGCGGGGCCGGGACAGGGGGCTACGAGCAGTACTTC.